The 14 T cell receptor beta chains presented below share a single source sample, sequenced in a study of PD-1 blockade in classical Hodgkin lymphoma. Sequencing used immunoSEQ multiplex PCR; TCRdb keeps in-frame clones, though not all of them. The sample lists roughly 60,000 clones, roughly nine tenths seen once, with 9.7% in the top ten. Each patient relapsed following autologous stem cell transplantation, and prior brentuximab vedotin exposure differed. Sample: peripheral blood mononuclear cells (PBMCs), taken at baseline. The receptors were sampled from a human donor with classical Hodgkin lymphoma.

A single count supports this clone. The chain links TRBV7-9 to TRBJ2-7; either TRBD1 or TRBD2 may fit D (5 bases each). Germline-derived CDR1 and CDR2 are SEHNR and FQNEAQ (reference sequence). Trimming shortened V by 6 bases and J by 0 bases, and 18 bases separated the two germline ends. The length of the CDR3 is 16 residues. DNA for the CDR3: TGTGCCAGCAGTCCCGCTGGGGACGTAACCTCCTACGAGCAGTACTTC. This translates into CASSPAGDVTSYEQYF.

This clone was detected once. CDR3 protein: CASSSGLAGVIGETQYF. In DNA form, the CDR3 reads TGTGCCAGCAGTTCTGGACTAGCGGGGGTAATCGGTGAGACCCAGTACTTC. The rearrangement links TRBV27 to TRBJ2-5; 13 positions agree with TRBD2. The CDR3 length is 17 residues. The trim removed 4 bases at V and 5 bases at J, leaving 10 bases unmatched. The germline V gene has CDR1 MNHEY and CDR2 SMNVEV (reference sequence).

The V and J genes are TRBV21-1 and TRBJ1-5; the table's D call of TRBD1 was not tested on the DNA. TRBV21-1 is described as a pseudogene. CDR3 length: 14 residues. CDR3 DNA sequence: TGTGCCAGCAGCGACAGGGGATCGGGTCAGCCCCAGCATTTT. Its protein product is CASSDRGSGQPQHF.

J is TRBJ2-1 and V is TRBV14, with a tentative D call TRBD1 (8 bases). V was clipped by 5 bases and J by 9 bases, with 14 bases between them. The germline gives CDR1 SGHDN, CDR2 FVKESK. CDR3 length: 13 amino acids. CDR3 residues: CASSEQGGTEQFF. Written as DNA, the CDR3 is TGTGCCAGCAGCGAACAGGGGGGGACTGAGCAGTTCTTC. Full variable domain (outside the CDR3, taken from reference TRBV14 and TRBJ2-1): EAGVTQFPSHSVIEKGQTVTLRCDPISGHDNLYWYRRVMGKEIKFLLHFVKESKQDESGMPNNRFLAERTGGTYSTLKVQPAELEDSGVYFCASSEQGGTEQFFGPGTRLTVL.

The rearrangement links TRBV27 to TRBJ1-6; D remains unclear. The CDR3 is made up of 12 amino acids. Germline lookup yields CDR1 MNHEY and CDR2 SMNVEV (reference sequence). Between the trimmed V and J ends, which lost 3 bases and 10 bases, there was a span of 7 bases. CDR3: CASSLLDSPLHF. The CDR3 nucleotides are TGTGCCAGCAGTTTGTTGGACTCACCCCTCCACTTT.

The chain carries TRBV27 and TRBJ2-3, with D possibly TRBD2 on 5 matching bases. V lost 5 bases, J lost 5 bases, and 14 bases lay in between. This CDR3 contains 14 residues. Germline CDR1 and CDR2: MNHEY and SMNVEV (reference sequence). CDR3 amino acids: CASSPQTLVDTQYF. The CDR3 bases are TGTGCCAGCAGTCCCCAGACACTAGTAGATACGCAGTATTTT.

The chain is built from TRBV2 and TRBJ2-7, with D uncertain. This CDR3 is built from 12 residues. Per germline, CDR1 SNHLY and CDR2 FYNNEI. The V end lost 7 bases, the J end lost 0 bases, and 7 bases lay between the germline ends. CDR3 nucleotide sequence: TGTGCCAGCAATAGAGGCTCCTACGAGCAGTACTTC. This gives the protein CASNRGSYEQYF.

The V gene is TRBV28, the J gene TRBJ2-7; tentative D call: TRBD1 (6 bases). Germline values: CDR1 MDHEN, CDR2 SYDVKM. V lost 7 bases and J 0 bases, leaving 25 bases between the germline ends. This CDR3 has 18 residues. The CDR3 nucleotides are TGTGCCAGCATTCCTAATAACCCCTCCGGGACAAACTCCTACGAGCAGTACTTC. Translation: CASIPNNPSGTNSYEQYF.

The V call is TRBV5-1, the J call TRBJ2-7; D assignment may be TRBD1 or TRBD2 (5 bases each). Trimming removed 0 bases from V and 2 bases from J, with 9 bases in between. This CDR3 has 14 residues. Germline lookup yields CDR1 SGHRS and CDR2 YFSETQ. The CDR3 DNA reads as TGCGCCAGCAGCTTGGATCAGGGACCCTACGAGCAGTACTTC. Protein product: CASSLDQGPYEQYF. The full variable domain, in which reference TRBV5-1 and TRBJ2-7 provide the parts outside the CDR3, is KAGVTQTPRYLIKTRGQQVTLSCSPISGHRSVSWYQQTPGQGLQFLFEYFSETQRNKGNFPGRFSGRQFSNSRSEMNVSTLELGDSALYLCASSLDQGPYEQYFGPGTRLTVT.

Written as DNA, the CDR3 is TGTGCCAGCTCCGACTCTGCGGCGAGAGGCATGAACACTGAAGCTTTCTTT. Encoded protein: CASSDSAARGMNTEAFF. The chain is built from TRBV18 and TRBJ1-1; D remains ambiguous. CDR1 is KGHSH, CDR2 LQKENI, per germline. V shed 6 bases and J shed 0 bases, with 20 bases lying between them. CDR3 length: 17 amino acids.

The rearrangement uses TRBV28 and TRBJ2-3, with 10 bases matching TRBD2. Losses at the gene ends were 6 bases for V and 4 bases for J; bases not matched to a gene: 10. The germline V gene encodes CDR1 MDHEN and CDR2 SYDVKM. The CDR3 sequence is 16 residues long. The CDR3, as DNA: TGTGCCAGCAGGTGGCCAGCGGGAGGGCCCGCAGATACGCAGTATTTT. Its translation is CASRWPAGGPADTQYF.

The chain has TRBV7-6 and TRBJ2-5; no definite D call. Trimming removed 5 bases at V and 5 bases at J, with 12 bases between. This CDR3 is 13 amino acids long. In germline, CDR1 is SGHVS, CDR2 FNYEAQ. In DNA form, the CDR3 reads TGTGCCAGCAGCCCCGTCCTGGGGGAGACCCAGTACTTC. Translation: CASSPVLGETQYF.

The CDR3 is CASSSQGVQPQHF. In nucleotides, the CDR3 is TGTGCCAGCAGCTCACAGGGGGTTCAGCCCCAGCATTTT. The rearrangement uses TRBV5-8 and TRBJ1-5, with 8 bases fitting TRBD1. Germline V gene sequence: CDR1 SGHTS, CDR2 YDEGEE. V gave up 3 bases and J gave up 6 bases; unmatched junction bases: 2. This CDR3 has 13 residues.

A word on this clone: Different DNA sequences within this sample yield the same CDR3. V is TRBV11-2 and J is TRBJ2-7; D is possibly TRBD1 or TRBD2 (5 bases each). Germline assignment: CDR1 SGHAT and CDR2 FQNNGV. The V and J ends lost 1 base and 1 base respectively, with 5 bases between them. This CDR3 spans 13 amino acids. For the CDR3, the DNA is TGTGCCAGCAGCTTAGGGGGGTCCTACGAGCAGTACTTC. Translated, it gives CASSLGGSYEQYF.